The subject of this entry is one TCR beta chain. This record comes from a study of blood T cell repertoires in COVID-19. CDR1 SQVTM and CDR2 ANQGSEA come from the germline V gene. V trimming: 4 bases; J trimming: 4 bases; junction bases outside the gene matches: 3. The CDR3 consists of 12 residues. Libraries were prepared by immunoSEQ multiplex PCR; TCRdb keeps only in-frame clonotypes and omits some of them. The profile shows tens of thousands of clones, 90% of them singletons. The sequenced material came from peripheral blood. The rearrangement links TRBV29-1 to TRBJ2-5; 7 positions match TRBD1. This receptor was taken from a man aged 45-65 years with COVID-19, enrolled during active disease. CDR3 coding DNA: TGCAGCGTTGGTAACAGGGGAGAGACCCAGTACTTC. It is translated as CSVGNRGETQYF.